These 22 T cell receptor beta chains originate from one sample sequenced in a study of CXCR3-negative and CXCR3-positive naive CD8 T cells. UMI-tagged TRB cDNA libraries were built via 5' RACE. TCRdb re-called the 5' RACE reads and shows each CDR3 protein once, DNA omitted. The sample shows over 5,500 distinct CDR3 sequences, and 1% to 1.5% sits with its ten largest clones. What was sequenced was naive CXCR3- CD8+ T cells from blood. Subset defined: CD45RO-CCR7+CD27+CD95- naive CD8+ T cells lacking CXCR3 (TNR3-). The receptors here all came from a human donor in good health. Some clones in this sample may be carry-over from other donors' samples.

V gene TRBV6-5 combines with J gene TRBJ2-7; TCRdb picks TRBD1, but there is no DNA to check that call. From germline, CDR1 is MNHEY and CDR2 SVGAGI. This CDR3 spans 15 amino acids. This CDR3 is CASSYSRLGAGEQYF.

This clonotype is called medium-sized based on its frequency. The rearrangement uses TRBV21-1 and TRBJ1-5. TRBV21-1 is given as a pseudogene. This CDR3 has 16 amino acids. This CDR3 reads CASSKGLTQSGQPQHF.

Measured by frequency, this clonotype is medium-sized (0.01 to 0.1%). The chain recombines TRBV5-1 with TRBJ1-2; with no DNA, the TCRdb D assignment of TRBD1 cannot be verified. Germline V gives CDR1 SGHRS, CDR2 YFSETQ. This CDR3 has 13 amino acids. CDR3 amino acids: CASSLATGNGYTF.

CDR3 residues: CASSELEWTNEKLFF. V usage is TRBV25-1 and J usage is TRBJ1-4. There are 15 residues in the CDR3. Germline lookup yields CDR1 MGHDK and CDR2 SYGVNS.

The chain uses TRBV6-5 and TRBJ1-3. Germline V gives CDR1 MNHEY, CDR2 SVGAGI. CDR3 length equals 15 residues. The CDR3 region is CASSYSAEPGNTIYF.

The CDR3: CASSPSGSYTEAFF. The chain couples TRBV12-3 or TRBV12-4 to TRBJ1-1. The CDR3 has 14 amino acids.

Its frequency marks this clonotype as medium-sized. The V call is TRBV29-1, the J call TRBJ2-5. Germline CDR1 reads SQVTM; CDR2 reads ANQGSEA. The CDR3 has 11 residues. The CDR3 loop is CSVEVGETQYF.

Considering frequency, this clonotype is medium-sized. The chain combines TRBV3-1 with TRBJ2-5; TCRdb indicates TRBD2, and absent DNA this call remains unverified. The germline gives CDR1 LGHDT, CDR2 YNNKEL (reference sequence). The CDR3 loop spans 15 amino acids. CDR3 protein: CASSIKGGGEQTQYF.

This clonotype ranks as medium-sized (0.01 to 0.1%) in terms of frequency. V is TRBV9 and J is TRBJ2-3; TCRdb's D call of TRBD1 is untestable without DNA. CDR3 size: 15 residues. Germline V gene sequence: CDR1 SGDLS, CDR2 YYNGEE. The CDR3 reads CASSVEGQGRDTQYF.

The gene calls are TRBV29-1 and TRBJ1-3. Looked up from germline, CDR1 is SQVTM and CDR2 is ANQGSEA. CDR3 length: 13 amino acids. The CDR3 is CSVLGGSGNTIYF.

The chain joins TRBV4-3 to TRBJ2-5; TCRdb's D gene call, TRBD2, goes unchecked for lack of DNA. The germline V gene has CDR1 LGHNA and CDR2 YSLEER. This CDR3 is 15 amino acids long. The CDR3 spells CASSQDQGTSGTLYF.

This clonotype counts as medium-sized by frequency. The chain combines TRBV29-1 with TRBJ2-1; as DNA is missing, the TRBD2 call by TCRdb cannot be tested. The germline V gene encodes CDR1 SQVTM and CDR2 ANQGSEA. The CDR3 contains 16 residues. The CDR3 reads CSVGASGVSSYNEQFF.

This chain joins TRBV12-3 or TRBV12-4 and TRBJ2-1; there is no DNA to check the TCRdb D call of TRBD2. The CDR3 length is 18 residues. CDR3 region: CASSYRALGLAGDNEQFF.

The V and J genes are TRBV14 and TRBJ2-3; TCRdb's assignment of TRBD2 cannot be checked, as there is no DNA. This CDR3 is built from 16 residues. Germline V lookup: CDR1 SGHDN, CDR2 FVKESK. The CDR3 region is CASSHGSGISTDTQYF.

The chain carries TRBV28 and TRBJ2-7; with no DNA, the TCRdb D assignment of TRBD1 cannot be verified. CDR3 length equals 14 residues. Germline CDR1 is MDHEN and CDR2 is SYDVKM. CDR3 sequence reads: CASRLTGISYEQYF.

This clonotype is deemed medium-sized by its frequency. The rearrangement uses TRBV25-1 and TRBJ2-7; TCRdb proposes TRBD1, but this gene call is untestable without DNA. This CDR3 has 14 residues. The germline V gene encodes CDR1 MGHDK and CDR2 SYGVNS. The CDR3 region is CASSEYGRGYEQYF.

The CDR3: CASSIYTGELFF. V is TRBV5-6 and J is TRBJ2-2. The length of the CDR3 is 12 residues. Germline V gives CDR1 SGHDT, CDR2 YYEEEE.

V usage is TRBV20-1 and J usage is TRBJ1-4; TCRdb picks TRBD1, but there is no DNA to check that call. CDR1 and CDR2 (germline): DFQATT, SNEGSKA (reference sequence). The CDR3 sequence is 15 residues long. Here the CDR3 reads CSARDLGGTGEKLFF.

This sequence joins TRBV27 and TRBJ1-1. Germline V gives CDR1 MNHEY, CDR2 SMNVEV (reference sequence). This CDR3 has 17 amino acids. CDR3 sequence reads: CASSLSFHSQMNTEAFF.

CDR3 in amino acids: CASSPSGGQETQYF. The J gene is TRBJ2-5, the V gene TRBV21-1; absent DNA, TCRdb's TRBD2 call cannot be checked. TRBV21-1 is designated a pseudogene. The CDR3 sequence is 14 residues long.

The rearrangement links TRBV7-2 to TRBJ1-1; absent DNA, TCRdb's TRBD1 call cannot be checked. CDR3 length: 15 residues. Germline V gene data show CDR1 as SGHTA and CDR2 as FQGNSA. The CDR3 reads CASSSYDRENTEAFF.

The genes are TRBV29-1 and TRBJ2-1; TCRdb outputs TRBD1, but without DNA this stays unchecked. The CDR3 length is 14 residues. CDR1 SQVTM and CDR2 ANQGSEA come from the germline V gene. CDR3 sequence: CSASPPGPYNEQFF.